This paragraph reports one TCR beta chain. Its cognate antigen is unknown. The trim removed 0 bases at V and 3 bases at J, leaving 2 bases unmatched. Germline CDR1 reads SGDLS; CDR2 reads YYNGEE. This CDR3 comprises 15 residues. TCRdb re-analysed the reads in MiXCR, keeping a single row per CDR3 protein. The sample contains over 150,000 distinct CDR3 sequences, approximately 18% of which appear only once. These data belong to a study of T cell repertoires in cytomegalovirus infection. Overall study results and limits: HLA-C-restricted CMV-specific TCR beta clonotypes were dominant in the ex vivo response.

The sequence was obtained from a human donor in good health (CMV status not recorded). Some clones in this sample may be carry-over from other donors' samples. The V gene is TRBV9, the J gene TRBJ2-1, with 8 bases matching TRBD1. Input material: CD8+ T cells from PBMCs. DNA of the CDR3: TGTGCCAGCAGCGTAGGGGACAGGAACTACAATGAGCAGTTCTTC. It specifies CASSVGDRNYNEQFF.